This section outlines one TCR beta chain sequence together with its context. This clonotype was detected only a few times. Its antigen is still unknown. No quality values exist for individual bases; no much larger clone is one base distant. The sample comes from a study of T-cell reconstitution after alpha-beta-depleted transplantation in children (dated by TCRdb to 2016 to 2017). Notes on the research overall: Using TCR repertoire profiling, the study followed T-cell immune reconstitution in a quantitative way in children after TCRalphabeta/CD19-depleted allogeneic hematopoietic cell transplantation. The paper's findings and limits, for the study overall: The high TCRbeta diversity at day 60 in some patients was ascribed to recipient T cells and intrathymic progenitors that had survived conditioning. Apparently early alphabetaT-cell count recovery about two months after transplant reportedly relied on only several hundred rapidly expanded clones derived from non-depleted graft cells. Hyperexpanded clone frequencies declined over subsequent months; after one year, T-cell counts and TCRbeta diversity were mostly attributed to newly produced T cells.

The sample's treatment or condition, from its label and the paper: allogeneic hematopoietic cell transplantation with graft depleted of TCRalphabeta T cells and CD19 B cells. TCRalphabeta/CD19-depleted allogeneic hematopoietic cell grafts were given to the transplant recipients, all of whom were children. Measured from the cysteine to the phenylalanine, the CDR3 is 13 residues long. The kept DNA is CDR3 alone, 39 bases in frame from the first base. CDR1 and CDR2, looked up from the germline V gene, are SGDLS and YYNGEE. V lost 3 bases and J lost 8 bases, and the count of bases not matched to a germline gene is 7. The library was produced with PCR. Instrument on record: Illumina HiSeq 2500. Molecular barcoding was employed in the preparation of TCR libraries, with unique molecular identifiers being used to normalize TCRbeta repertoire quantification. TCRdb reanalyzed the raw reads on its own, using fastp at Q25 for trimming and MiXCR for clone calling, and kept in-frame beta chains. All rows with the same CDR3 protein become a single entry with the most common DNA and genes. The sample contains about 350,000 distinct CDR3 sequences, around 16% of them found a single time. The top ten constitute roughly 40% of the sample.

The starting material was PBMCs, mostly from graft donor cells, obtained 360 days after TCRalphabeta/CD19-depleted stem cell transplant. The sequence was collected from a male patient aged 2 to 10 who had a stem cell transplant for acute lymphoblastic leukemia, so the T cells may come from the graft donor. This chain joins TRBV9 to TRBJ1-2, and TRBD1 aligns with 7 junction nucleotides. For the CDR3, the sequence is CASSGTGFRGYTF. DNA sequence: TGTGCCAGCAGCGGGACAGGTTTTCGGGGCTACACCTTC.